What follows is one T cell receptor beta chain and its context. There are many counts of this clonotype. Which antigen it targets is not known. The sample holds no much larger clone one base away, and base qualities are not on file. This specimen belongs to a study of Graves' ophthalmopathy and Graves' hyperthyroidism (dated by TCRdb to the late 2010s). In terms of the full investigation: Peripheral blood was collected at initial diagnosis, prior to any treatment. To tell Graves' ophthalmopathy apart from Graves' hyperthyroidism, and to predict which patients would progress to ophthalmopathy, the study relied on TCR beta repertoire signatures. In total, some 140 blood samples were TCR-sequenced: approximately 42 ophthalmopathy, around 75 hyperthyroidism and about 17 hyperthyroidism-to-ophthalmopathy patients. A discovery set of 100 patients (43 ophthalmopathy, 55 to 65 stable hyperthyroidism) was enrolled to explore V-J signatures distinguishing ophthalmopathy from hyperthyroidism. For independent validation, a separate cohort was made up of fewer than 20 hyperthyroidism patients plus 17 patients who later progressed from hyperthyroidism to ophthalmopathy. In more than five hyperthyroidism patients, T-cell repertoires of thyroid tissue and blood were compared. After sampling, hyperthyroidism patients received methimazole starting at 30 mg daily, and ophthalmopathy patients received high-dose intravenous methylprednisolone. Broad study findings and their caveats: Most expanded thyroid clonotypes with a frequency above 0.001 also appeared in blood, which suggests that blood repertoires may reflect the immune response in the thyroid. In cross-validation, the 13-signature model distinguished ophthalmopathy from stable hyperthyroidism with around 90% sensitivity and around 81% specificity, while in the test set the corresponding values were about 80% and 75%. Sample size was not statistically predetermined, and group allocation was not concealed from the investigators. In validation, the model predicted ophthalmopathy progression with about 71% sensitivity and around 72% specificity; 12 predicted patients were CT-confirmed with GO in a median of roughly 6.8 months.

Ophthalmopathy patients had moderately to severely active disease, Clinical Activity Score of at least 3, NOSPECS grade of at least 4, and disease duration under 3 months. Anyone with other autoimmune diseases, uncontrolled infections, pregnancy or lactation was excluded from the study. Clinical symptoms, serum thyroxine, TRAb, thyroid ultrasound and orbital computed tomography were used for diagnosis. PBMCs were isolated from 8 to 10 ml of fresh peripheral blood by Ficoll-Paque density gradient centrifugation. Total RNA was extracted using Trizol reagent, and RNA quality was checked on an Agilent 2100 Bioanalyzer. According to the germline V gene, CDR1 reads MDHEN and CDR2 reads SYDVKM. Spanning cysteine to phenylalanine, the CDR3 consists of 16 amino acids. CDR3 DNA is the only sequence kept; it has 48 bases, read in frame from the first base. At the junction V is shortened by 5 bases and J by 0 bases; bases outside the gene matches: 5.

For repertoire sequencing, TCR beta CDR3 regions were amplified from RNA transcripts. The first round of RT-PCR was done with HTBI primers and the Qiagen OneStep RT-PCR kit, and was followed by a second round of multiplex PCR, then size selection and purification. Libraries were sequenced paired-end with 100 bp reads on an Illumina HiSeq2000. On the study's bioinformatics: SOAPnuke was used to process the reads, throwing out any read that had adapters, had uncalled bases, had a mean Phred below 15, or lacked an exact constant-primer or identifier match. High-quality paired reads were merged with COPE v1.2.5. Each unique nucleotide sequence was defined as a clonotype, and clonotypes were aligned to IMGT TRB V, D and J references with MiTCR v1.1. The analysis was limited to V-J combinations with a frequency above 0.0001, which together covered just over 98% of the repertoires. A TCR clonal expansion and chaos score per V-J combination was defined as the ratio of F50 clonal expansion to chaos observed in the TCRdist matrix. Welch's t-statistics and random forest were used to reduce the features to about twelve V-J combinations, which were then used as input to a naive Bayes classifier. The similarity between thyroid and blood repertoires was quantified using the Morisita-Horn index. Using fastp at Q25 and MiXCR, TCRdb reprocessed the public reads and kept productive beta chains. Under each unique CDR3 protein, matching rows form one entry showing the most common genes and DNA. The V and J calls come from TCRdb's annotation, not from the publication. For this sample there are 300,000 to 400,000 distinct CDR3 sequences; 15% to 20% appear just once. Clones ranked in the top ten supply 12% of the sample.

Recombination joined TRBV28 with TRBJ1-5, with 9 middle bases fitting TRBD1. The sequencing input was peripheral blood. This receptor was identified in an adult man with Graves' ophthalmopathy. The nucleotide sequence is TGTGCCAGCAGTCCGGGACAGGGCTATAGCAATCAGCCCCAGCATTTT. This sequence encodes CASSPGQGYSNQPQHF. The entire variable domain, with the stretches around the CDR3 drawn from the reference TRBV28 and TRBJ1-5 proteins, is DVKVTQSSRYLVKRTGEKVFLECVQDMDHENMFWYRQDPGLGLRLIYFSYDVKMKEKGDIPEGYSVSREKKERFSLILESASTNQTSMYLCASSPGQGYSNQPQHFGDGTRLSIL.